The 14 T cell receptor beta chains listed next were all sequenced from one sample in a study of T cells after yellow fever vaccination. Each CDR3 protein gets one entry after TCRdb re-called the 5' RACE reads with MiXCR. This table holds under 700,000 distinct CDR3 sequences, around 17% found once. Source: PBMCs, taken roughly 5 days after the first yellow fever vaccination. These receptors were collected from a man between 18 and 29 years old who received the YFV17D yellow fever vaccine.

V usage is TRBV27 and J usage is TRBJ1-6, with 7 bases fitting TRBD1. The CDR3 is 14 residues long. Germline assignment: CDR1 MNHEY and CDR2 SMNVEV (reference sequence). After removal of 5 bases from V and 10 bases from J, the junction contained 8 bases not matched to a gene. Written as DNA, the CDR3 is TGTGCCAGCAGTGTAGGGGGCGAGCTCTCACCCCTCCACTTT. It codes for CASSVGGELSPLHF.

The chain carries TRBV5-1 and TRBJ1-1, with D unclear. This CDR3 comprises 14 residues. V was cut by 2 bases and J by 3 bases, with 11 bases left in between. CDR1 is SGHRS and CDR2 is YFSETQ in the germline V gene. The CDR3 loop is CASSLLGEDTEAFF. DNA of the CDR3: TGCGCCAGCAGCTTACTCGGGGAGGACACTGAAGCTTTCTTT.

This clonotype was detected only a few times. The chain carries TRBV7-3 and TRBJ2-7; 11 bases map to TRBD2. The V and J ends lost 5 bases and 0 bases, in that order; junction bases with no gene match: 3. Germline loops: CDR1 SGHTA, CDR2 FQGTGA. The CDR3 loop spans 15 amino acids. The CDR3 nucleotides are TGTGCCAGCAGCCGGGGACTAGCGGACTCCTACGAGCAGTACTTC. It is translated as CASSRGLADSYEQYF.

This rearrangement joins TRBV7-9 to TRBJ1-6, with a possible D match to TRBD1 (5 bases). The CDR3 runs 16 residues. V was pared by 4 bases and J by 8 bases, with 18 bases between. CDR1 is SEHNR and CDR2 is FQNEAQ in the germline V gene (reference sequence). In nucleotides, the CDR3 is TGTGCCAGCAGCTCCTTCCGGGACTCGGGTGATTCACCCCTCCACTTT. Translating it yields CASSSFRDSGDSPLHF.

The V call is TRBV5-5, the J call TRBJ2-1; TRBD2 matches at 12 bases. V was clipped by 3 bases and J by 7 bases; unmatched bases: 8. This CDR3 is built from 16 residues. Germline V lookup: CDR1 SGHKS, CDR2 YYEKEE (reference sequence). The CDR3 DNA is TGTGCCAGCAGCTGGAGGGCTAGCGGGGGGGGTAATGAGCAGTTCTTC. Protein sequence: CASSWRASGGGNEQFF.

The CDR3 sequence: CASNMRRGASEYF. The CDR3 DNA reads as TGTGCCAGCAATATGCGACGGGGGGCGTCGGAGTATTTT. The V and J genes are TRBV6-6 and TRBJ2-3; TRBD2 is a possible D gene (7 bases). CDR1 is MNHNY and CDR2 is SVGAGI in the germline V gene (reference sequence). There are 13 residues in the CDR3. V was shortened by 7 bases and J by 13 bases, with 21 bases between the two germline ends.

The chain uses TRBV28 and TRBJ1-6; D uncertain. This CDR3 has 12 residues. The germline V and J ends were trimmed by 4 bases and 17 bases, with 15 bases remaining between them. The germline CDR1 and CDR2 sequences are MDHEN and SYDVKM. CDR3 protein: CASSSRSRDFHF. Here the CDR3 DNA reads TGTGCCAGCAGTTCTAGGTCCCGAGATTTCCACTTT.

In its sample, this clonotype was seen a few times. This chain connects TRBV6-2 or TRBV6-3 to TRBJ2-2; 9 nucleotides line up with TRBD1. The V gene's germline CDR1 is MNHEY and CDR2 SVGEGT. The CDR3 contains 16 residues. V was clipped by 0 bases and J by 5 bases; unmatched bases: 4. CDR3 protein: CASSYSDRGGTGELFF. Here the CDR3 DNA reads TGTGCCAGCAGTTACTCGGACAGGGGTGGAACCGGGGAGCTGTTTTTT.

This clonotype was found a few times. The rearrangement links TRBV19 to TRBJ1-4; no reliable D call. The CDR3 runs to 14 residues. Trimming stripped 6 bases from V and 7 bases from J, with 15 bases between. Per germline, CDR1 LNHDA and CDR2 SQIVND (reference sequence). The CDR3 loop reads CASSHGPGPEKLFF. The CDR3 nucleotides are TGTGCCAGTAGCCACGGTCCCGGACCTGAAAAACTGTTTTTT.

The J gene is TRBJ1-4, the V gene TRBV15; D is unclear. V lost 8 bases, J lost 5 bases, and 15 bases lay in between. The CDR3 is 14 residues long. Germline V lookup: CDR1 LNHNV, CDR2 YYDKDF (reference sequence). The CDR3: CATVSGEINEKLFF. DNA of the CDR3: TGTGCCACCGTTTCAGGAGAGATAAATGAAAAACTGTTTTTT.

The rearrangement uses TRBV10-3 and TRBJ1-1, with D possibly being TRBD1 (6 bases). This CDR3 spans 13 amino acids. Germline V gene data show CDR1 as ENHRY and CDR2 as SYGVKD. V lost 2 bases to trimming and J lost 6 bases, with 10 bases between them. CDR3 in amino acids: CAISETGSAEAFF. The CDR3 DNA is TGTGCCATCAGTGAGACAGGGTCGGCTGAAGCTTTCTTT.

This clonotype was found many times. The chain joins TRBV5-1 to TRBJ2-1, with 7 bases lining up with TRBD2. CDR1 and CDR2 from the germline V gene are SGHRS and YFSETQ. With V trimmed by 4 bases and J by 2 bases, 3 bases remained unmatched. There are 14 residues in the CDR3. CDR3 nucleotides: TGCGCCAGCAGCCCCGGGACTACCTACAATGAGCAGTTCTTC. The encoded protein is CASSPGTTYNEQFF.

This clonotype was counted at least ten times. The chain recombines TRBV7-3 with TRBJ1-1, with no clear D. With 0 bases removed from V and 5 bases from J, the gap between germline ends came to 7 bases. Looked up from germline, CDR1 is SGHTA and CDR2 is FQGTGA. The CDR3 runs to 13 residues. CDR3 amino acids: CASSLTGRTEAFF. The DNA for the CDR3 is TGTGCCAGCAGCTTAACCGGGAGGACTGAAGCTTTCTTT.

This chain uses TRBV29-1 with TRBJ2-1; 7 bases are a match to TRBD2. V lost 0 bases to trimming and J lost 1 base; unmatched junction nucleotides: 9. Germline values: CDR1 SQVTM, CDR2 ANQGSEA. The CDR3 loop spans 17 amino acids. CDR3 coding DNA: TGCAGCGTTGAAGAACCGGTGGGGCGGGGGTCCTACAATGAGCAGTTCTTC. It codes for CSVEEPVGRGSYNEQFF.